This entry lists 20 T cell receptor beta chains sequenced from one sample in a study of radiotherapy plus CTLA-4 blockade in lung cancer. Measured with immunoSEQ multiplex PCR; TCRdb has only the in-frame clones, and not every one. The data show 75,000 or so clones, around 82% seen once. The sample in question was peripheral blood, obtained from a patient treated with radiotherapy plus ipilimumab. The receptor source for this set is a human donor with non-small cell lung cancer who had a complete response to radiotherapy plus ipilimumab.

This clone was seen more than once but under ten times. The genes are TRBV5-1 and TRBJ2-7, with no clear D. The V end lost 5 bases, the J end lost 0 bases, and 6 bases lay between the germline ends. The germline V gene encodes CDR1 SGHRS and CDR2 YFSETQ. This CDR3 spans 12 amino acids. This CDR3 reads CASRQSSYEQYF. The DNA for the CDR3 is TGCGCCAGCAGGCAAAGCTCCTACGAGCAGTACTTC.

A few counts support this clone. The chain carries TRBV30 and TRBJ1-1; D is ambiguous. Germline CDR1 is GTSNPN and CDR2 is SVGIG (reference sequence). The V end was cut by 2 bases, the J end by 3 bases, with 4 bases between. The CDR3 extends over 11 amino acids. CDR3 in DNA: TGTGCCTGGAGTCAGTACACTGAAGCTTTCTTT. It is translated as CAWSQYTEAFF.

This clone was seen just once. The rearrangement uses TRBV7-2 and TRBJ1-6, with D unclear. The CDR3 length is 13 residues. The V gene lost 1 base and the J gene lost 9 bases, with 7 bases spanning the gap. Germline V CDR1 and CDR2: SGHTA, FQGNSA. In DNA, the CDR3 is TGTGCCAGCAGCTTAGGGGCGATTTCACCCCTCCACTTT. Protein product: CASSLGAISPLHF.

The chain combines TRBV23-1 with TRBJ2-7; perhaps D is TRBD1 or TRBD2 (6 bases each). TRBV23-1 is placed among ORFs of uncertain function. The CDR3 length is 19 residues. V was pared by 2 bases and J by 3 bases, with 26 bases between. The CDR3 nucleotides are TGCGCCAGCAGTCAAGTGCGGGGCAGGGACACTGCAACTGACTACGAGCAGTACGTC. Protein sequence: CASSQVRGRDTATDYEQYV.

In this sample, this clone turned up a few times. This sequence joins TRBV29-1 and TRBJ2-3; D is possibly TRBD1 (5 bases). The CDR3 loop spans 12 amino acids. Trimming took off 1 base at V and 3 bases at J, with 5 bases between the two ends. The germline gives CDR1 SQVTM, CDR2 ANQGSEA. The CDR3 reads CSVEGQTDTQYF. The CDR3 DNA follows: TGCAGCGTTGAAGGACAGACAGATACGCAGTATTTT.

The rearrangement links TRBV5-6 to TRBJ1-2; D possibly corresponds to TRBD1 (6 bases). V lost 4 bases and J lost 0, with 19 bases in between. CDR3 length equals 17 residues. CDR1 and CDR2 from the germline V gene are SGHDT and YYEEEE. CDR3 residues: CASSEADRWTANYGYTF. For the CDR3, the DNA is TGTGCCAGCAGCGAAGCAGACAGGTGGACCGCTAACTATGGCTACACCTTC.

V is TRBV15 and J is TRBJ2-1; possible D gene TRBD1, 5 bases. Between the trimmed V and J ends, which lost 7 bases and 0 bases, there was a span of 16 bases. Germline V lookup: CDR1 LNHNV, CDR2 YYDKDF (reference sequence). This CDR3 is 16 amino acids long. The CDR3 DNA follows: TGTGCCACCAAAAAATGGGGCCCGAGCTCCTACAATGAGCAGTTCTTC. It translates to CATKKWGPSSYNEQFF.

The rearrangement links TRBV27 to TRBJ1-4, with D possibly being TRBD1 (6 bases). Trimming stripped 4 bases from V and 7 bases from J, with 16 bases between. The CDR3 sequence is 15 residues long. The V gene's germline CDR1 is MNHEY and CDR2 SMNVEV (reference sequence). The DNA of the CDR3 is TGTGCCAGCAGTTCTTACAGGGAGGATGGTGAAAAACTGTTTTTT. Translation gives CASSSYREDGEKLFF.

The V gene is TRBV9, the J gene TRBJ2-2, with unresolved D. The germline V gene encodes CDR1 SGDLS and CDR2 YYNGEE. The CDR3 runs 14 residues. With 8 bases removed from V and 2 bases from J, the gap between germline ends came to 13 bases. CDR3 protein: CASSRAVNTGELFF. In nucleotides, the CDR3 is TGTGCCAGTAGCCGGGCAGTTAACACCGGGGAGCTGTTTTTT.

The chain combines TRBV11-2 with TRBJ1-3; maybe TRBD1 (5 bases). Trimming removed 5 bases from V and 2 bases from J, with 16 bases in between. Germline CDR1 and CDR2: SGHAT and FQNNGV. The CDR3 totals 16 residues. CDR3 in amino acids: CASSPRSGGAGNTIYF. The CDR3 nucleotides read TGTGCCAGCAGCCCCCGATCGGGAGGGGCTGGAAACACCATATATTTT.

This clone was observed a few times. This sequence joins TRBV6-1 and TRBJ2-7, with TRBD1 matching over 10 bases. Trimming removed 0 bases from V and 3 bases from J; junction bases left unmatched: 5. The CDR3 is 16 residues long. Germline lookup yields CDR1 MNHNS and CDR2 SASEGT. CDR3 in DNA: TGTGCCAGCAGTGAAGCGCGCGGGACAGGGGACTACGAGCAGTACGTC. It yields the protein CASSEARGTGDYEQYV.

The V and J genes are TRBV7-9 and TRBJ1-3; D may be TRBD1 (6 bases). The V gene's germline CDR1 is SEHNR and CDR2 FQNEAQ (reference sequence). The CDR3 has 15 residues. Trimming stripped 6 bases from V and 0 bases from J, with 12 bases between. This chain's CDR3 is CASRLSGVSGNTIYF. The CDR3 coding sequence is TGTGCCAGCAGATTGTCAGGGGTCTCTGGAAACACCATATATTTT.

This chain joins TRBV18 and TRBJ1-5; D is ambiguous. CDR1 is KGHSH and CDR2 is LQKENI in the germline V gene. The CDR3 has 14 residues. V was cut by 6 bases and J by 3 bases, with 12 bases left in between. CDR3 region: CASSLDTLNQPQHF. The CDR3 coding sequence is TGTGCCAGCTCTCTAGACACTCTCAATCAGCCCCAGCATTTT.

The rearrangement uses TRBV6-6 and TRBJ2-3, with TRBD2 matching over 7 bases. There are 14 residues in the CDR3. After removal of 4 bases from V and 0 bases from J, the junction contained 1 base not matched to a gene. Per the germline V gene, CDR1 is MNHNY and CDR2 is SVGAGI (reference sequence). CDR3 loop: CASSFSGSTDTQYF. In DNA, the CDR3 is TGTGCCAGCAGTTTTAGCGGGAGCACAGATACGCAGTATTTT.

This sequence joins TRBV7-6 and TRBJ2-1, with 7 bases identical to TRBD2. This CDR3 is built from 16 residues. Per the germline V gene, CDR1 is SGHVS and CDR2 is FNYEAQ. With V trimmed by 3 bases and J by 8 bases, 13 bases remained unmatched. CDR3 DNA sequence: TGTGCCAGCAGCTTTTGGGACTACGGCGGGAGTTATGAGCAGTTCTTC. Its protein product is CASSFWDYGGSYEQFF.

In its sample, this clone was seen once. In DNA form, the CDR3 reads TGTGCCAGCAGACGCACCGGGGAGCTGTTTTTT. It translates to CASRRTGELFF. The genes are TRBV27 and TRBJ2-2; D gene ambiguous. In germline, CDR1 is MNHEY, CDR2 SMNVEV (reference sequence). Trimming shortened V by 6 bases and J by 4 bases, and 3 bases separated the two germline ends. The CDR3 is 11 residues long.

This clone was counted a single time. The rearrangement links TRBV6-5 to TRBJ2-5; TRBD1 matches at 8 bases. CDR1 and CDR2 (germline): MNHEY, SVGAGI. With V trimmed by 2 bases and J by 2 bases, 1 base remained unmatched. The CDR3 is 14 residues long. The CDR3 spells CASSYRTGQETQYF. As DNA, the CDR3 is TGTGCCAGCAGTTACAGGACAGGGCAAGAGACCCAGTACTTC.

This rearrangement joins TRBV6-6 to TRBJ1-1; D possibly corresponds to TRBD1 (5 bases). This CDR3 has 12 amino acids. In germline, CDR1 is MNHNY, CDR2 SVGAGI (reference sequence). V dropped 7 bases and J dropped 1 base, with 7 bases sitting between them. CDR3: CASKTGNTEAFF. The DNA for the CDR3 is TGTGCCAGCAAAACAGGGAACACTGAAGCTTTCTTT.

The chain joins TRBV7-2 to TRBJ1-1; D is ambiguous. Germline-derived CDR1 and CDR2 are SGHTA and FQGNSA. This CDR3 has 14 residues. The V and J ends lost 0 bases and 5 bases respectively, with 10 bases between them. In DNA form, the CDR3 reads TGTGCCAGCAGCTTAGCATTAGTGAGGACTGAAGCTTTCTTT. It yields the protein CASSLALVRTEAFF.

This rearrangement joins TRBV28 to TRBJ2-2; 9 nucleotides align to TRBD1. CDR3 length equals 15 residues. Germline CDR1 MDHEN, CDR2 SYDVKM. The J segment lost 4 bases and the V segment lost 4 bases, leaving 4 bases of the junction unmatched. CDR3 sequence reads: CASSSGQGFTGELFF. The DNA for the CDR3 is TGTGCCAGCAGTTCGGGACAGGGATTCACCGGGGAGCTGTTTTTT.